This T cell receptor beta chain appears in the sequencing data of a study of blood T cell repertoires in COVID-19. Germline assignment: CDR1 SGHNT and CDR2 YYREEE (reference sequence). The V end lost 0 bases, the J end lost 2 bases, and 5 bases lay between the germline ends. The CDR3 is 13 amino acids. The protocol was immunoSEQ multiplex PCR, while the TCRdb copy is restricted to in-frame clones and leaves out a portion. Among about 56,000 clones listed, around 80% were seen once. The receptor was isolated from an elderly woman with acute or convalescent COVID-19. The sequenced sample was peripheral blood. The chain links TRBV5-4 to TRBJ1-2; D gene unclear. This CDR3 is CASSLDENYGYTF. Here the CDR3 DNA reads TGTGCCAGCAGCTTGGACGAGAACTATGGCTACACCTTC.